This T cell receptor beta chain was sequenced during a study of beta chain features in type 1 diabetes. General observations from the study: Among patients with Type 1 diabetes, TCRB CDR3s were moderately but significantly shorter in every one of the four CD4+ subsets. In type 1 diabetes patients, VDJ junctions had fewer insertions; deletions at these junctions were more frequent. The analysis here could not establish whether HLA type shapes TCRB rearrangement.

A sort by CD45RO/CCR7/CD25/CD127/CD95/CD27 yielded CD4+ naive, central memory, regulatory and stem cell-like memory cells. What was sequenced were expressed TCRB transcripts, since all of the isolated RNA had been reverse transcribed. It was found that naive, central memory and regulatory T cell samples averaged about 3.57 million reads. Data came from immunoSEQ multiplex PCR; TCRdb stores just in-frame clones and leaves some out. The table lists 680,000 or so clones, about an eighth of them singletons, with about 0.02% in the top ten. This clone was picked up one time. Its target is unknown. The germline CDR1 and CDR2 sequences are KGHSH and LQKENI. The CDR3 loop spans 14 amino acids. V lost 4 bases, J lost 2 bases, and 11 bases lay in between.

The specimen sequenced was naive CD4+ T cells from blood. This receptor was identified in a man younger than 35 with type 1 diabetes. The chain has TRBV18 and TRBJ1-1; no reliable D call. CDR3 sequence reads: CASSLTGSNTEAFF. CDR3 nucleotide sequence: TGTGCCAGCTCACTAACGGGGAGTAACACTGAAGCTTTCTTT.